The present TCR beta chain was sequenced within a study of T cells in Graves' hyperthyroidism and ophthalmopathy. Study-wide context: Specimen type is peripheral blood, collected at initial diagnosis prior to any treatment. Study-wide findings and caveats: Most expanded thyroid clonotypes above 0.001 recurred in blood.

In germline, CDR1 is SEHNR, CDR2 FQNEAQ (reference sequence). V was pared by 9 bases and J by 3 bases, with 4 bases of the junction left unmatched. This CDR3 region has 13 residues. RNA transcripts served as the template for amplifying TCR beta CDR3 regions. A first-round RT-PCR of the TCR CDR3 used the HTBI primer set. TCRdb passed the multiplex PCR reads through MiXCR, listing each CDR3 protein once. The table includes about 420,000 distinct CDR3 sequences, about 13% detected once. Patients showing uncontrolled infection, other autoimmune disease, pregnancy or lactation were ineligible. Diagnosis relied on clinical symptoms, serum thyroxine and TRAb, thyroid ultrasound and orbital computed tomography. This clonotype was recorded many times. What it recognizes is unknown.

J is TRBJ2-7 and V is TRBV7-9; 11 bases are shared with TRBD1. This TCR came from a woman aged 18-29 years with Graves' hyperthyroidism. The material sequenced was blood. The CDR3 DNA reads as TGTGCCAGTGGGACAGGGGGAGTCTACGAGCAGTACTTC. Translation gives CASGTGGVYEQYF.